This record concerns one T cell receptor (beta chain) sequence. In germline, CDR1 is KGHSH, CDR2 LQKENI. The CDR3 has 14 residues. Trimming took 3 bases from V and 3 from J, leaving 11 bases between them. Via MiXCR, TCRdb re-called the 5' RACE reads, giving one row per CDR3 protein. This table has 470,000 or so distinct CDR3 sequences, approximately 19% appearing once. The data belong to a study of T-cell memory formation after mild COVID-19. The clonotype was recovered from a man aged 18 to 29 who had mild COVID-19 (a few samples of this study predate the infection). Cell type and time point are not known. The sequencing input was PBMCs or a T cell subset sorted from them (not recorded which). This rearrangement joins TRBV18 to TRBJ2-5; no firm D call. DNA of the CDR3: TGTGCCAGCTCACCTTCGTCGTTAGAAGAGACCCAGTACTTC. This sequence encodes CASSPSSLEETQYF.